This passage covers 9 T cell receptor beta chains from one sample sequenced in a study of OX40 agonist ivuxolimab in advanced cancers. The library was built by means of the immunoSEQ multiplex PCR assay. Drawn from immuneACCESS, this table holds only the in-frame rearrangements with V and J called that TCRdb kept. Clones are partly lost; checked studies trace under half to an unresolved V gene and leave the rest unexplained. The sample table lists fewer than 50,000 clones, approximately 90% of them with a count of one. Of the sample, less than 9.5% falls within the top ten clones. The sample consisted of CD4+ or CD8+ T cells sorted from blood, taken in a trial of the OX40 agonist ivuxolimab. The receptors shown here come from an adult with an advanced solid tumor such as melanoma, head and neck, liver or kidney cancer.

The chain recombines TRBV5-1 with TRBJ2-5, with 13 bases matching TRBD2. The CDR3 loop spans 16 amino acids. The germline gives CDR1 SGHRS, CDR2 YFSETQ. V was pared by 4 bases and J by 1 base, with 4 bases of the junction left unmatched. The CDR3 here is CASSPGLAGLQETQYF. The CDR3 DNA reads TGCGCCAGCAGCCCGGGACTAGCGGGACTCCAAGAGACCCAGTACTTC.

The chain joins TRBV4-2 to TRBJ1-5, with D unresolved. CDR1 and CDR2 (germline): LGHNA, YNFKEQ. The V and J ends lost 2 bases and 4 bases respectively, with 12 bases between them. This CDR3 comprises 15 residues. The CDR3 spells CASSQTLTPNQPQHF. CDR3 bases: TGTGCCAGCAGCCAAACTCTTACGCCTAATCAGCCCCAGCATTTT.

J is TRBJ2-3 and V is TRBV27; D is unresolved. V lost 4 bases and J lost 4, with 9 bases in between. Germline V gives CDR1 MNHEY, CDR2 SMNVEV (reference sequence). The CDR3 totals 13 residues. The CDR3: CASSSPRSDTQYF. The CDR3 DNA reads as TGTGCCAGCAGTTCTCCACGTTCAGATACGCAGTATTTT.

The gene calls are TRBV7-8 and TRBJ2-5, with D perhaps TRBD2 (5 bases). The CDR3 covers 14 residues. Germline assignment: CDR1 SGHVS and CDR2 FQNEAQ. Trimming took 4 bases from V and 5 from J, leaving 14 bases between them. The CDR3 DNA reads TGTGCCAGCAGCTCAGGACTCAAGCTGGAGACCCAGTACTTC. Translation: CASSSGLKLETQYF.

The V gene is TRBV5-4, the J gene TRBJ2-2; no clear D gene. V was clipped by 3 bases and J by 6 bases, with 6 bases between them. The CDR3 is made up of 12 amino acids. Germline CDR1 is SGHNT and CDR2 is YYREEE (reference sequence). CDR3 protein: CASSYLSGELFF. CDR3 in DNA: TGTGCCAGCAGCTACTTATCCGGGGAGCTGTTTTTT.

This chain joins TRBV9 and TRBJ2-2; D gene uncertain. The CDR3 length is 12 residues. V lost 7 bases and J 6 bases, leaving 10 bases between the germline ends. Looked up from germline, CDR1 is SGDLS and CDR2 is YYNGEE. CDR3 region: CASGDPAGELFF. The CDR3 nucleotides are TGTGCCAGCGGGGATCCGGCCGGGGAGCTGTTTTTT.

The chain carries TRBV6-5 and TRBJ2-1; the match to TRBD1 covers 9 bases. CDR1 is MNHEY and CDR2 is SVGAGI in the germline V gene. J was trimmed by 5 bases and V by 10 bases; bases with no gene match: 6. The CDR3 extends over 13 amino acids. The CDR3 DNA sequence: TGTGCCACCATCGGGACAGGGCACAATGAGCAGTTCTTC. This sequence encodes CATIGTGHNEQFF.

The CDR3 loop is CASTQGGQFYGYTF. For the CDR3, the DNA is TGTGCCAGCACCCAGGGGGGACAGTTCTATGGCTACACCTTC. The chain is built from TRBV6-5 and TRBJ1-2, with 7 bases matching TRBD1. V trimming: 7 bases; J trimming: 4 bases; junction bases outside the gene matches: 9. The germline gives CDR1 MNHEY, CDR2 SVGAGI. The CDR3 sequence is 14 residues long.

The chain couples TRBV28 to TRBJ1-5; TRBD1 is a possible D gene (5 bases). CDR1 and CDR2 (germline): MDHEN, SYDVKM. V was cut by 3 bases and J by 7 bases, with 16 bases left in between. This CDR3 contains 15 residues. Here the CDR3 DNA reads TGTGCCAGCAGTTTGTTGGTTCGCAGGGCACAGCCCCAGCATTTT. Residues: CASSLLVRRAQPQHF.